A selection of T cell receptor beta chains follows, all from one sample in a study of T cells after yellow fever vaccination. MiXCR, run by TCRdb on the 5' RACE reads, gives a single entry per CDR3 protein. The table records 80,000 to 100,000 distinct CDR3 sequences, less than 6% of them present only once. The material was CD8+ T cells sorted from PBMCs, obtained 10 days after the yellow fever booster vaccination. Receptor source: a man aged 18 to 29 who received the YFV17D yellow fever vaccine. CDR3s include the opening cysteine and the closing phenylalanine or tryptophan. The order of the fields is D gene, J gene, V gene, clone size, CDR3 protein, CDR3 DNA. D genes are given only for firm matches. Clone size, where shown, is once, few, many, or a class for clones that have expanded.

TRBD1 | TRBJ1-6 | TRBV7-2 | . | CASSVTGVSPLHF | TGTGCCAGCAGCGTGACAGGGGTTTCACCCCTCCACTTT
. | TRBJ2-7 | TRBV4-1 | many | CASSGGPTYEQYF | TGCGCCAGCAGCGGGGGGCCTACCTACGAGCAGTACTTC
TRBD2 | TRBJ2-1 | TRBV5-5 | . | CASSAGAIYNEQFF | TGTGCCAGCAGCGCGGGAGCCATCTACAATGAGCAGTTCTTC
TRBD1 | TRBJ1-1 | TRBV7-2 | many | CASSSTVQGRGEAFF | TGTGCCAGCAGCTCAACCGTACAGGGGAGAGGTGAAGCTTTCTTT
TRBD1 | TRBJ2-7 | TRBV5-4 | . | CASSFGTGVSGEQYF | TGTGCCAGCAGCTTCGGGACAGGGGTGTCGGGCGAGCAGTACTTC
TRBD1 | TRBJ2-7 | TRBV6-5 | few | CASSYGEGQGYEQYF | TGTGCCAGCAGTTACGGTGAGGGACAGGGCTACGAGCAGTACTTC
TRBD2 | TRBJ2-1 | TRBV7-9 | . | CASSSVGGYEQFF | TGTGCCAGCAGCTCGGTCGGGGGGTATGAGCAGTTCTTC
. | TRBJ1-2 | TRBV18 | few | CASSPPDTDNYGYTF | TGTGCCAGCTCACCTCCCGACACGGATAACTATGGCTACACCTTC
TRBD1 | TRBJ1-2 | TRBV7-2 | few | CASSLTGVVNYGYTF | TGTGCCAGCAGCTTGACAGGGGTCGTTAACTATGGCTACACCTTC
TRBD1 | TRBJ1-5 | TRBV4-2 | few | CASSFDRVMSNQPQHF | TGTGCCAGCAGCTTCGACAGGGTGATGAGCAATCAGCCCCAGCATTTT
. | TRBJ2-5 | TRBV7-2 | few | CASSLALRKGMGTQYF | TGTGCCAGCAGCTTAGCGCTAAGGAAGGGTATGGGGACCCAGTACTTC
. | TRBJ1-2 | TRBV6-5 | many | CASSYSGDATNYGYTF | TGTGCCAGCAGTTACTCGGGGGACGCCACTAACTATGGCTACACCTTC
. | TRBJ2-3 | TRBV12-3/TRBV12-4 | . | CASRQDTQYF | TGTGCCAGCAGACAAGATACGCAGTATTTT
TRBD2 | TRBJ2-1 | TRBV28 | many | CASSSLAGSSYNEQFF | TGTGCCAGCAGTTCCCTAGCGGGCAGCTCCTACAATGAGCAGTTCTTC
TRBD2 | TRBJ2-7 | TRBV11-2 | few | CASSLVPSGGLYEQYF | TGTGCCAGCAGCTTAGTTCCTAGCGGGGGCCTCTACGAGCAGTACTTC
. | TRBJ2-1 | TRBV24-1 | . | CATSDLGSAYNEQFF | TGTGCCACCAGTGATTTGGGGTCGGCATACAATGAGCAGTTCTTC
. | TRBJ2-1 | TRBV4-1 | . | CASSPRQWRTYNEQFF | TGCGCCAGCAGCCCCCGACAGTGGAGAACCTACAATGAGCAGTTCTTC
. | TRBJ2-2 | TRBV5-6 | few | CASSPSLTTGELFF | TGTGCCAGCAGCCCTTCCTTGACCACCGGGGAGCTGTTTTTT